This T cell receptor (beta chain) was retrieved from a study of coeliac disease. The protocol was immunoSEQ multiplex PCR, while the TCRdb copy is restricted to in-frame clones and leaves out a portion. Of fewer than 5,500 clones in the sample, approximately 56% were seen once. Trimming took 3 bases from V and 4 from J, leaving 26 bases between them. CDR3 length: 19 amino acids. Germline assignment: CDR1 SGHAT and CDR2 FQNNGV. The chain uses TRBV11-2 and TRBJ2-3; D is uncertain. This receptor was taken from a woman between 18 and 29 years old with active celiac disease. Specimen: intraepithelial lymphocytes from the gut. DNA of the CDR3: TGTGCCAGCAGCTTGCGGCCCATTCCCCTTTCTACTCCCCCAGATACGCAGTATTTT. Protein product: CASSLRPIPLSTPPDTQYF. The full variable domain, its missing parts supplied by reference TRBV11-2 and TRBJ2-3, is EAGVAQSPRYKIIEKRQSVAFWCNPISGHATLYWYQQILGQGPKLLIQFQNNGVVDDSQLPKDRFSAERLKGVDSTLKIQPAKLEDSAVYLCASSLRPIPLSTPPDTQYFGPGTRLTVL.